The 20 T cell receptor beta chains in this list originate from one sample, sequenced in a study of CD8 T cells in Susac syndrome. RNA totalling about 0.45 to 1 ug underwent reverse transcription with random hexamers. MiXCR, run by TCRdb on the immunoSEQ multiplex PCR reads, gives a single entry per CDR3 protein. The sample yields roughly 150,000 distinct CDR3 sequences, approximately 93% seen once. Sequenced material: CD8+ T cells from PBMCs. The receptors shown here come from a human donor with multiple sclerosis.

The CDR3 nucleotides are TGCAGTGCCTGGGACAGGTTTACGGGAAACCCTTATTCCGAGCAGTACTTC. This encodes CSAWDRFTGNPYSEQYF. The chain employs TRBV20-1 and TRBJ2-7; 8 bases agree with TRBD1. The germline V gene encodes CDR1 DFQATT and CDR2 SNEGSKA (reference sequence). This CDR3 is built from 17 residues. The V and J ends lost 6 bases and 6 bases, in that order; junction bases with no gene match: 22.

This sequence joins TRBV29-1 and TRBJ2-1, with D possibly matching TRBD1 (5 bases). Germline V gene sequence: CDR1 SQVTM, CDR2 ANQGSEA. V was clipped by 7 bases and J by 5 bases, with 9 bases between them. The CDR3 is made up of 11 amino acids. The CDR3 reads CSGLGDNEQFF. In DNA form, the CDR3 reads TGCAGCGGCCTAGGGGACAATGAGCAGTTCTTC.

The chain combines TRBV29-1 with TRBJ1-4; 11 bases align to TRBD1. V lost 7 bases, J lost 4 bases, and 8 bases stayed unmatched. The CDR3 is 15 amino acids. Germline loops: CDR1 SQVTM, CDR2 ANQGSEA. The CDR3 region has the DNA TGCAGCGCCGTAGGACAGGGGGCAGTTAATGAAAAACTGTTTTTT. Its translation: CSAVGQGAVNEKLFF.

V is TRBV28 and J is TRBJ2-5; 9 nucleotides match TRBD1. This CDR3 spans 16 amino acids. J lost 4 bases, V lost 4 bases, and 10 bases had no gene match. Per the germline V gene, CDR1 is MDHEN and CDR2 is SYDVKM. The CDR3 region has the DNA TGTGCCAGCAGTTCCCCTTGGACAGGGGTTCGAGAGACCCAGTACTTC. As protein: CASSSPWTGVRETQYF. The full variable domain, its missing parts supplied by reference TRBV28 and TRBJ2-5, is DVKVTQSSRYLVKRTGEKVFLECVQDMDHENMFWYRQDPGLGLRLIYFSYDVKMKEKGDIPEGYSVSREKKERFSLILESASTNQTSMYLCASSSPWTGVRETQYFGPGTRLLVL.

This rearrangement joins TRBV13 to TRBJ1-2; D uncertain. The germline gives CDR1 PRHDT, CDR2 FYEKMQ (reference sequence). The germline V and J ends were trimmed by 4 bases and 8 bases, with 11 bases remaining between them. CDR3 length: 12 amino acids. The CDR3 sequence: CASSSTRRGYTF. The DNA for the CDR3 is TGTGCCAGCAGCTCAACACGCAGGGGCTACACCTTC.

The chain uses TRBV27 and TRBJ1-2; maybe TRBD1 (5 bases). V was clipped by 4 bases and J by 8 bases, with 17 bases between them. Germline V gene lookup returns CDR1 MNHEY and CDR2 SMNVEV (reference sequence). This CDR3 has 14 amino acids. CDR3 residues: CASSSRDRSEGYTF. The CDR3 DNA follows: TGTGCCAGCAGTTCACGGGACCGGTCAGAGGGCTACACCTTC.

V and J are TRBV30 and TRBJ2-2; D is perhaps TRBD2 (5 bases). Per the germline V gene, CDR1 is GTSNPN and CDR2 is SVGIG (reference sequence). This CDR3 comprises 16 residues. With 3 bases removed from V and 0 bases from J, the gap between germline ends came to 14 bases. Here the CDR3 DNA reads TGTGCCTGGAGCGGCGGAGGAGTCGCGAACACCGGGGAGCTGTTTTTT. Translation gives CAWSGGGVANTGELFF.

This chain joins TRBV30 and TRBJ1-2; the D gene is possibly TRBD1 (6 bases). The CDR3 length is 11 residues. Germline CDR1 and CDR2: GTSNPN and SVGIG (reference sequence). V was clipped by 8 bases and J by 4 bases, with 11 bases between them. This chain's CDR3 is CAGGGIYGYTF. The CDR3 DNA is TGTGCCGGAGGGGGGATCTATGGCTACACCTTC.

This chain connects TRBV3-1 to TRBJ2-7, with unresolved D. The CDR3 spans 13 residues. The germline V gene has CDR1 LGHDT and CDR2 YNNKEL (reference sequence). V lost 5 bases, J lost 0 bases, and 8 bases lay in between. The CDR3, as DNA: TGTGCCAGCAGCAACCCCAGCTCCTACGAGCAGTACTTC. Its protein is CASSNPSSYEQYF.

This chain joins TRBV5-1 and TRBJ1-2; a possible D gene is TRBD1 (5 bases). The CDR3 loop spans 15 amino acids. Germline V lookup: CDR1 SGHRS, CDR2 YFSETQ. The V and J ends lost 0 bases and 0 bases respectively, with 9 bases between them. This CDR3 is CASSLGPGPNYGYTF. The CDR3 nucleotides read TGCGCCAGCAGCTTGGGACCGGGACCTAACTATGGCTACACCTTC.

The chain links TRBV30 to TRBJ1-1, with D possibly TRBD1 on 6 matching bases. This CDR3 contains 20 residues. The germline V and J ends were trimmed by 4 bases and 6 bases, with 36 bases remaining between them. Looked up from germline, CDR1 is GTSNPN and CDR2 is SVGIG (reference sequence). As DNA, the CDR3 is TGTGCCTGGACCCAGGAGGGGGTCGGGGACCTCGGACGGAGGAATCCTGAAGCTTTCTTT. It yields the protein CAWTQEGVGDLGRRNPEAFF. The full variable domain, rest sourced from reference TRBV30 and TRBJ1-1, is SQTIHQWPATLVQPVGSPLSLECTVEGTSNPNLYWYRQAAGRGLQLLFYSVGIGQISSEVPQNLSASRPQDRQFILSSKKLLLSDSGFYLCAWTQEGVGDLGRRNPEAFFGQGTRLTVV.

V and J are TRBV15 and TRBJ1-1, with D uncertain. This CDR3 has 14 residues. The V gene's germline CDR1 is LNHNV and CDR2 YYDKDF (reference sequence). V was shortened by 6 bases and J by 11 bases, with 22 bases between the two germline ends. CDR3 region: CATSQRVGIALAFF. In DNA form, the CDR3 reads TGTGCCACCAGTCAGAGGGTAGGGATCGCTTTGGCTTTCTTT.

This chain uses TRBV4-2 with TRBJ1-6; D perhaps matches TRBD1 (6 bases). Trimming took 1 base from V and 0 from J, leaving 13 bases between them. CDR1 and CDR2 from the germline V gene are LGHNA and YNFKEQ. The CDR3 is made up of 18 amino acids. The CDR3 DNA follows: TGTGCCAGCAGCCAAGTTTGGACAGAAAGCTCCTATAATTCACCCCTCCACTTT. Its translation: CASSQVWTESSYNSPLHF.

This clonotype was detected a few times. This chain links TRBV6-2 or TRBV6-3 with TRBJ2-7, with D uncertain. The CDR3 has 14 residues. V was shortened by 5 bases and J by 1 base, with 12 bases between the two germline ends. Germline CDR1 and CDR2: MNHEY and SVGEGT. The CDR3, as DNA: TGTGCCAGCAGTCCGACGGAACCATCCTACGAGCAGTACTTC. Amino acids: CASSPTEPSYEQYF.

The J gene is TRBJ2-5, the V gene TRBV27; 7 nucleotides match TRBD1. The V segment lost 5 bases and the J segment 8 bases; nucleotides outside the gene matches: 11. The CDR3 contains 14 residues. CDR1 and CDR2 from the germline V gene are MNHEY and SMNVEV (reference sequence). The CDR3 is CASSSQGVTRTQYF. CDR3 in DNA: TGTGCCAGCAGTAGTCAGGGGGTAACACGAACCCAGTACTTC.

This chain connects TRBV19 to TRBJ2-3; 7 bases are shared with TRBD2. The CDR3 sequence is 15 residues long. The V gene end was trimmed by 5 bases and the J gene end by 2 bases; junction bases not matched to a gene: 7. Per the germline V gene, CDR1 is LNHDA and CDR2 is SQIVND (reference sequence). The CDR3 sequence: CASSPSGANTDTQYF. The CDR3 bases are TGTGCCAGTAGTCCGAGCGGGGCTAACACAGATACGCAGTATTTT.

The J gene is TRBJ2-7, the V gene TRBV18; TRBD1 matches at 7 bases. The germline V gene encodes CDR1 KGHSH and CDR2 LQKENI. Trimming removed 0 bases from V and 2 bases from J; junction bases left unmatched: 4. The CDR3 sequence is 15 residues long. The CDR3 DNA sequence: TGTGCCAGCTCACCACCCGTGGGACAGCCCTACGAGCAGTACTTC. Protein product: CASSPPVGQPYEQYF.

The V and J genes are TRBV7-9 and TRBJ1-2; D uncertain. This CDR3 is 15 amino acids long. Germline CDR1 reads SEHNR; CDR2 reads FQNEAQ (reference sequence). V lost 3 bases to trimming and J lost 3 bases, with 14 bases between them. The CDR3 sequence is CASSFSKQSYYGYTF. DNA of the CDR3: TGTGCCAGCAGCTTTTCCAAACAGTCATACTATGGCTACACCTTC.

The genes are TRBV24-1 and TRBJ1-2; D not resolved. Germline V gene data show CDR1 as KGHDR and CDR2 as SFDVKD. The length of the CDR3 is 12 residues. The V end was cut by 6 bases, the J end by 5 bases, with 9 bases between. CDR3 protein: CATSSEGYGYTF. The CDR3 DNA is TGTGCCACCAGTTCCGAAGGGTATGGCTACACCTTC.

The chain links TRBV4-2 to TRBJ2-1; the match to TRBD2 covers 11 bases. The CDR3 loop spans 17 amino acids. The V segment lost 4 bases and the J segment 9 bases; nucleotides outside the gene matches: 14. Germline V gene sequence: CDR1 LGHNA, CDR2 YNFKEQ. The DNA for the CDR3 is TGTGCCAGCAGCCGGAGCCATCAGACTAGCGGGGCCTTTGAGCAGTTCTTC. Protein sequence: CASSRSHQTSGAFEQFF.